This T cell receptor beta chain was captured by sequencing in a study of blood T cells in healthy people across ages. Primed by a sample-barcoded 5' primer and a J-beta primer mix, a second PCR proceeded for 7 to 11 cycles. In TCRdb, the 5' RACE reads were re-called with MiXCR into one record per CDR3 protein. The sample yields 1.4 million or so distinct CDR3 sequences, approximately 39% seen once. Healthy Russian Caucasian donors spanned ages 6 to 90 years. Total RNA extracted from each sample amounted to at least 5.5 micrograms. Germline V gene lookup returns CDR1 SGHTA and CDR2 FQGTGA. Trimming took 7 bases from V and 11 from J; bases not matched to a gene: 13. The CDR3 extends over 14 amino acids.

The chain has TRBV7-3 and TRBJ2-5; 10 nucleotides match TRBD1. This clonotype was obtained from a woman aged 18-29 years in good health. Sequencing input: blood. CDR3 protein: CASNPGQGFGEQYF. The CDR3 DNA sequence: TGTGCCAGCAATCCGGGACAGGGGTTCGGTGAGCAGTACTTC.